Listed below are T cell receptor beta chains from one sample, sequenced in a study of cytomegalovirus exposure and HLA in healthy donors. The repertoire was sequenced with immunoSEQ multiplex PCR; TCRdb's copy has only in-frame clones and lacks some. The sample holds 90,000 to 150,000 clones; more than 75% are singletons and the top ten take approximately 12%. Sequenced: PBMCs. Receptor source: a woman aged 40 to 50 in good health and CMV-seropositive. Each CDR3 is given with its conserved first and last residue. The order of the fields is V gene, clone size, D gene, J gene, CDR3 DNA, CDR3 protein. The D gene is left open where the match is weak. Some rows mark clone size as missing; the rest say once, few, many or name a class of expanded clone.

TRBV10-3,-,-,TRBJ1-5,TGTGCCATCAGTGTGGGGAGTACGAAAAATCAGCCCCAGCATTTT,CAISVGSTKNQPQHF
TRBV6-5,-,TRBD1,TRBJ2-7,TGTGCCAGCAGTTACTCGAGCTCGGACAGGGCCTACGAGCAGTACTTC,CASSYSSSDRAYEQYF
TRBV18,-,-,TRBJ1-5,TGTGCCAGCTCACCAGGGCCCAATCAGCCCCAGCATTTT,CASSPGPNQPQHF
TRBV19,once,-,TRBJ1-1,TGTGCCAGTAGTAACAGGATACACACTGAAGCTTTCTTT,CASSNRIHTEAFF
TRBV2,-,TRBD1,TRBJ2-7,TGTGCCAGCCTGTGGGACAGGGTGTACGAGCAGTACTTC,CASLWDRVYEQYF
TRBV2,-,-,TRBJ2-1,TGTGCCAGCAGTGAACAGGTGAATGAGCAGTTCTTC,CASSEQVNEQFF
TRBV9,few,TRBD1,TRBJ2-1,TGTGCCAGCAGCGTAGGGGGGACAGGGGGTACTGAGCAGTTCTTC,CASSVGGTGGTEQFF
TRBV7-9,-,-,TRBJ1-1,TGTGCCAGCAGCTTAGAGGTTTTGGGTCGTCACCAGGGCACTGAAGCTTTCTTT,CASSLEVLGRHQGTEAFF
TRBV6-5,-,-,TRBJ1-1,TGTGCCAGCAGTCAACATACTGAAGCTTTCTTT,CASSQHTEAFF
TRBV6-5,-,TRBD1,TRBJ2-7,TGTGCCAGCAGAAGAGGGACAGGGGCCTCCTACGAGCAGTACTTC,CASRRGTGASYEQYF
TRBV7-7,-,TRBD2,TRBJ2-1,TGTGCTAGCAGCCCAAGCGGGGGGCATTACAATGAGCAGTTCTTC,CASSPSGGHYNEQFF
TRBV1,-,-,TRBJ1-6,TGCACCAGCAGCCTAGGACAGGGGAACACCTATAATTCACCCCTCCACTTT,CTSSLGQGNTYNSPLHF
TRBV10-3,few,TRBD1,TRBJ2-2,TGTGCCATCAGTTCACAGGGGGCGGGCACCGGGGAGCTGTTTTTT,CAISSQGAGTGELFF
TRBV5-6,once,TRBD2,TRBJ2-3,TGTGCCAGCAGCTTGGCACTAGCGGGGACAGATACGCAGTATTTT,CASSLALAGTDTQYF
TRBV19,-,-,TRBJ1-2,TGTGCCAGTAGTATAGGCCCGCGAGGAGGTGGCTACACCTTC,CASSIGPRGGGYTF
TRBV5-1,-,TRBD1,TRBJ2-1,TGCGCCAGCAGCTTGGAAGGGGACAGGGTATACAATGAGCAGTTCTTC,CASSLEGDRVYNEQFF
TRBV7-3,-,-,TRBJ1-1,TGTGCCAGCAGCTCAGGGCGCGGACAAAGAGCTTTCTTT,CASSSGRGQRAFF
TRBV18,-,-,TRBJ1-5,TGTGCCAGCTCACCACCTGGGCAGAGCAATCAGCCCCAGCATTTT,CASSPPGQSNQPQHF
TRBV7-9,-,-,TRBJ2-7,TGTGCCAGCAGCTTATCAGCCTACGAGCAGTACTTC,CASSLSAYEQYF
TRBV7-6,-,TRBD2,TRBJ2-7,TGTGCCAGCAGCCCCAGGACTAGCCTGGGGGAGCAGTACTTC,CASSPRTSLGEQYF